What follows are 21 T cell receptor beta chains derived from one specimen sequenced in a study of blood T cell repertoires in COVID-19. Sequenced by immunoSEQ multiplex PCR; TCRdb stores in-frame clones only, minus some. This sample has 200,000 to 300,000 clones, with approximately 84% found just once. Sequences were obtained from PBMCs or T cells enriched from blood (not recorded which). These receptors all stem from a woman between 40 and 55 years old with acute COVID-19.

The CDR3 sequence is CASSRGYLEPQHF. The CDR3 DNA follows: TGTGCCAGCAGCCGAGGGTATTTGGAGCCCCAGCATTTT. The chain is built from TRBV6-5 and TRBJ1-5, with D unclear. Germline values: CDR1 MNHEY, CDR2 SVGAGI. There are 13 residues in the CDR3. Trimming cost V 6 bases and J 8 bases, with 14 bases left between them.

V and J are TRBV12-5 and TRBJ2-1; D call uncertain. CDR1 and CDR2 (germline): LGHNT, FRNRAP. The CDR3 sequence is 13 residues long. Trimming pared 3 bases from V and 6 bases from J, leaving 9 bases between. The CDR3 here is CASGFGHGNEQFF. The CDR3 bases are TGTGCTAGTGGTTTTGGGCATGGCAATGAGCAGTTCTTC.

V usage is TRBV6-6 and J usage is TRBJ1-5; D unclear. From germline, CDR1 is MNHNY and CDR2 SVGAGI (reference sequence). Trimming took 6 bases from V and 0 from J, leaving 9 bases between them. CDR3 length equals 14 residues. For the CDR3, the DNA is TGTGCCAGCAGCCCCCCCCATAGCAATCAGCCCCAGCATTTT. Amino acid sequence: CASSPPHSNQPQHF.

This chain connects TRBV15 to TRBJ1-6, with D uncertain. CDR3 length: 15 residues. V was shortened by 0 bases and J by 10 bases, with 13 bases between the two germline ends. Germline V gene sequence: CDR1 LNHNV, CDR2 YYDKDF (reference sequence). CDR3 DNA sequence: TGTGCCACCAGCAGAGATCTGGCGGGAGACTCACCCCTCCACTTT. It encodes CATSRDLAGDSPLHF.

The chain has TRBV5-1 and TRBJ1-4; 8 nucleotides agree with TRBD1. From germline, CDR1 is SGHRS and CDR2 YFSETQ. After removal of 4 bases from V and 7 bases from J, the junction contained 9 bases not matched to a gene. The CDR3 runs to 15 residues. The CDR3 DNA reads TGCGCCAGCAGCCCCCGACAGGGGTTGGGTGAAAAACTGTTTTTT. Protein: CASSPRQGLGEKLFF.

This clone was found once. The CDR3 bases are TGTGCCAGCAGTTTAGCTCCTTGGGCAGGGTGGACTGAAGCTTTCTTT. This encodes CASSLAPWAGWTEAFF. The chain recombines TRBV28 with TRBJ1-1, with TRBD1 as a possible D gene (5 bases). The CDR3 has 16 residues. V lost 2 bases and J 5 bases, leaving 18 bases between the germline ends. The germline CDR1 and CDR2 sequences are MDHEN and SYDVKM.

The chain links TRBV25-1 to TRBJ2-7, with a weak D call TRBD1 (5 bases). CDR3 length: 13 residues. Trimming removed 4 bases from V and 2 bases from J, with 9 bases in between. Germline V gene lookup returns CDR1 MGHDK and CDR2 SYGVNS. CDR3 DNA: TGTGCCAGCAGTGTCGACAGCACCTACGAGCAGTACTTC. The encoded protein is CASSVDSTYEQYF.

The chain couples TRBV24-1 to TRBJ2-7, with 8 bases identical to TRBD1. CDR3 length: 15 residues. Germline CDR1 and CDR2: KGHDR and SFDVKD. V lost 4 bases, J lost 6 bases, and 10 bases stayed unmatched. CDR3 in amino acids: CATSDTGTGLVEQYF. CDR3 bases: TGTGCCACCAGTGACACCGGGACAGGCCTGGTCGAGCAGTACTTC.

Here the CDR3 DNA reads TGTGCCAGCAGCCGATGGACAGGGAGCACTGAAGCTTTCTTT. Its translation is CASSRWTGSTEAFF. The rearrangement links TRBV11-2 to TRBJ1-1, with TRBD1 matching 8 bases. From germline, CDR1 is SGHAT and CDR2 FQNNGV. V was clipped by 5 bases and J by 4 bases; unmatched bases: 6. This CDR3 contains 14 residues.

This chain uses TRBV7-8 with TRBJ2-3; the match to TRBD2 covers 9 bases. The CDR3 sequence is 14 residues long. CDR1 is SGHVS and CDR2 is FQNEAQ in the germline V gene. V lost 11 bases and J lost 3; bases outside the gene matches: 9. The CDR3 sequence is CAPAWREGTDTQYF. DNA for the CDR3: TGTGCCCCAGCCTGGCGGGAGGGTACAGATACGCAGTATTTT.

The chain is built from TRBV2 and TRBJ2-7; 9 bases map to TRBD1. V lost 4 bases, J lost 5 bases, and 6 bases stayed unmatched. From germline, CDR1 is SNHLY and CDR2 FYNNEI. The CDR3 totals 14 residues. The CDR3 nucleotides are TGTGCCAGCAGTGGGGACAGGGAGGTCAACGAGCAGTACTTC. The encoded protein is CASSGDREVNEQYF.

This chain links TRBV3-1 (or the pseudogene TRBV3-2) with TRBJ2-7; the match to TRBD2 covers 11 bases. The germline V gene encodes CDR1 LGHDT and CDR2 YNNKEL (reference sequence). V trimming: 3 bases; J trimming: 4 bases; junction bases outside the gene matches: 5. The CDR3 spans 15 residues. CDR3 region: CASSHTSGSRYEQYF. The CDR3 coding sequence is TGTGCCAGCAGCCACACTAGCGGGAGTCGGTACGAGCAGTACTTC.

The J gene is TRBJ1-3, the V gene TRBV19; D gene ambiguous. Trimming left V 9 bases short and J 4 bases short, with 13 bases between. The CDR3 is made up of 13 amino acids. Germline-derived CDR1 and CDR2 are LNHDA and SQIVND (reference sequence). CDR3 loop: CASLAVNGNTIYF. In DNA, the CDR3 is TGTGCCAGCCTCGCAGTGAACGGAAACACCATATATTTT.

This rearrangement joins TRBV7-8 to TRBJ2-5; 7 bases match TRBD1. The junction had 2 bases not matched to a gene; V was cut back by 0 bases and J by 4 bases. The CDR3 totals 14 residues. Germline loops: CDR1 SGHVS, CDR2 FQNEAQ. CDR3 DNA: TGTGCCAGCAGCTTAGCACAGGGGATAGAGACCCAGTACTTC. As protein: CASSLAQGIETQYF.

This chain links TRBV21-1 with TRBJ2-1; the table's D gene call, TRBD1, was not cross checked with the DNA. TRBV21-1 corresponds to a pseudogene. There are 17 residues in the CDR3. The DNA of the CDR3 is TGTGCCAGCATCCCGAGAATACTGAAGCAGGGATACAATGAGCAGTTCTTC. Protein sequence: CASIPRILKQGYNEQFF.

The V gene is TRBV27, the J gene TRBJ1-6; D might be TRBD1 (6 bases). In germline, CDR1 is MNHEY, CDR2 SMNVEV (reference sequence). This CDR3 is built from 17 residues. V lost 2 bases, J lost 7 bases, and 18 bases lay in between. The CDR3 DNA reads TGTGCCAGCAGTTTACTATCCGGGGGGCCGGGGAATTCACCCCTCCACTTT. Its protein product is CASSLLSGGPGNSPLHF.

The chain recombines TRBV10-2 with TRBJ2-7; 9 bases agree with TRBD1. Trimming cost V 6 bases and J 12 bases; bases outside gene matches: 6. The germline V gene has CDR1 WSHSY and CDR2 SAAADI. The CDR3 spans 11 residues. This CDR3 is CASSAGTGWYF. CDR3 nucleotide sequence: TGCGCCAGCAGCGCCGGGACAGGGTGGTACTTC.

Only a few counts were recorded for this clone. This chain connects TRBV7-2 to TRBJ2-7, with 8 positions matching TRBD2. The germline V gene encodes CDR1 SGHTA and CDR2 FQGNSA. The V segment lost 5 bases and the J segment 3 bases; nucleotides outside the gene matches: 6. The CDR3 consists of 14 residues. The CDR3 loop is CASSPGTRLYEQYF. Written as DNA, the CDR3 is TGTGCCAGCAGCCCGGGGACTAGACTCTACGAGCAGTACTTC.

V gene TRBV2 combines with J gene TRBJ2-5, with 11 bases lining up with TRBD2. After removal of 3 bases from V and 5 bases from J, the junction contained 2 bases not matched to a gene. Germline CDR1 is SNHLY and CDR2 is FYNNEI. The CDR3 consists of 14 residues. This CDR3 is CASSEVAGGETQYF. The CDR3 DNA follows: TGTGCCAGCAGTGAGGTAGCGGGAGGGGAGACCCAGTACTTC.

V gene TRBV14 combines with J gene TRBJ2-3; D uncertain. Germline loops: CDR1 SGHDN, CDR2 FVKESK. V gave up 0 bases and J gave up 10 bases, with 11 bases separating them. CDR3 length: 13 amino acids. The CDR3 region is CASSQDPQDPQYF. In DNA, the CDR3 is TGTGCCAGCAGCCAAGATCCCCAGGATCCGCAGTATTTT.

Concerning this clone itself: Other DNA sequences of this sample code for an identical CDR3. V usage is TRBV30 and J usage is TRBJ1-3, with D hard to call. The germline V and J ends were trimmed by 2 bases and 4 bases, with 15 bases remaining between them. Germline V gene data show CDR1 as GTSNPN and CDR2 as SVGIG (reference sequence). CDR3 size: 15 residues. The CDR3 sequence: CAWSPTGGGGNTIYF. In nucleotides, the CDR3 is TGTGCCTGGAGTCCTACGGGAGGAGGGGGAAACACCATATATTTT.